A selection of T cell receptor beta chains follows, all from one sample in a study of cytomegalovirus exposure and HLA in healthy donors. Data came from immunoSEQ multiplex PCR; TCRdb stores just in-frame clones and leaves some out. The repertoire holds under 200,000 clones, with roughly 75% as singletons. The sequenced material came from PBMCs. All receptors come from a male donor in good health and CMV-seronegative. The CDR3 runs from the conserved cysteine through the conserved F or W. Fields, in order: V gene, J gene, clone size, D gene, CDR3 DNA, CDR3 protein. The D gene is left open where the match is weak. The size field is filled for only some rows; it gives once, few, many or a size class.

V: TRBV4-3
J: TRBJ2-1
size: few
D: NA
DNA: TGCGCCAGCAGCCAAGGGGAGACTTACAATGAGCAGTTCTTC
CDR3: CASSQGETYNEQFF

V: TRBV19
J: TRBJ1-1
size: NA
D: NA
DNA: TGTGCCAGTATCCATGGGCGCACTGAAGCTTTCTTT
CDR3: CASIHGRTEAFF

V: TRBV7-6
J: TRBJ1-2
size: NA
D: NA
DNA: TGTGCCAGCAGCTTAATCCCCCAGGACTATGGCTACACCTTC
CDR3: CASSLIPQDYGYTF

V: TRBV2
J: TRBJ2-7
size: NA
D: TRBD2
DNA: TGTGCCAGCATGGGGTCGAGCGGGAGGATAGGCGAGCAGTACTTC
CDR3: CASMGSSGRIGEQYF

V: TRBV5-4
J: TRBJ1-1
size: NA
D: NA
DNA: TGTGCCAGCAGCCCGGGGGGGAACACTGAAGCTTTCTTT
CDR3: CASSPGGNTEAFF

V: TRBV5-1
J: TRBJ1-6
size: once
D: TRBD1
DNA: TGCGCCAGCAGCTTAAGTAGACAGGGTAATTCACCCCTCCACTTT
CDR3: CASSLSRQGNSPLHF

V: TRBV7-2
J: TRBJ2-1
size: NA
D: NA
DNA: TGTGCCAGCAGCTTACGGCACAGGGAAGGAAATGAGCAGTTCTTC
CDR3: CASSLRHREGNEQFF

V: TRBV7-2
J: TRBJ2-1
size: few
D: TRBD2
DNA: TGTGCCAGCAGCTCTTGGACTAGCGGGTACAATGAGCAGTTCTTC
CDR3: CASSSWTSGYNEQFF

V: TRBV5-1
J: TRBJ1-1
size: NA
D: TRBD1
DNA: TGCGCCAGCAGCCCCGGGACAGCATCTACTGAAGCTTTCTTT
CDR3: CASSPGTASTEAFF

V: TRBV4-2
J: TRBJ2-5
size: NA
D: TRBD2
DNA: TGTGCCAGCAGCCAAGATAATAGTGGGCTAGCGGGAATGGAAGAGACCCAGTACTTC
CDR3: CASSQDNSGLAGMEETQYF

V: TRBV5-1
J: TRBJ2-2
size: NA
D: TRBD1
DNA: TGCGCCAGCACGGGACAGGGGAACACCGGGGAGCTGTTTTTT
CDR3: CASTGQGNTGELFF

V: TRBV5-4
J: TRBJ2-3
size: NA
D: NA
DNA: TGTGCCAGCAGCTTTTCCTACTACAGCACAGATACGCAGTATTTT
CDR3: CASSFSYYSTDTQYF

V: TRBV7-2
J: TRBJ2-1
size: few
D: TRBD2
DNA: TGTGCCAGCAGCTTCCCTAGCGGTTCCTACAATGAGCAGTTCTTC
CDR3: CASSFPSGSYNEQFF

V: TRBV11-2
J: TRBJ1-5
size: NA
D: NA
DNA: TGTGCCAGCAGCTTAGACAGGGTTCAGCCCCAGCATTTT
CDR3: CASSLDRVQPQHF

V: TRBV19
J: TRBJ1-2
size: NA
D: TRBD1
DNA: TGTGCCAGTAGTGTACCGGGACAGAGAAGCTACACCTTC
CDR3: CASSVPGQRSYTF

V: TRBV5-1
J: TRBJ2-6
size: NA
D: TRBD2
DNA: TGCGCCAGCAGCCGTGGAACTAGCGCCGGGGCCAACGTCCTGACTTTC
CDR3: CASSRGTSAGANVLTF

V: TRBV2
J: TRBJ2-2
size: NA
D: TRBD1
DNA: TGTGCCAGATTAGGACAGGGGAACACCGGGGAGCTGTTTTTT
CDR3: CARLGQGNTGELFF